This TCR beta chain was recorded in a study of read filtering for tumor transcriptome and immune sequencing. The library was built from roughly 400 ng RNA with molecular barcoded adaptors for alpha/delta and beta/gamma chains. TCRdb recomputed calls from the reads with MiXCR, one row per CDR3 protein. Of approximately 61,000 distinct CDR3 sequences in the sample, around 18% were seen once. The CDR3 has 14 residues. V was pared by 5 bases and J by 9 bases, with 14 bases between. This clonotype was seen ten or more times. The clonotype was recovered from a donor at least 40 years old with multiple myeloma. The rearrangement links TRBV12-3 or TRBV12-4 to TRBJ1-6; D is unresolved. Material: a population of CD138-negative cells sorted from bone marrow. CDR3 region: CASSPQRVGSPLHF. The CDR3 region has the DNA TGTGCCAGCAGTCCACAACGGGTGGGTTCACCCCTCCACTTT.